Sequencing of this T cell receptor (beta chain) was carried out in a study of graft-versus-host responses after intestinal transplantation. Study summary: Anti-thymocyte globulin induction preceded approximately three years of tacrolimus and steroid maintenance in all recipients. Study-level results: Early post-transplant HvG declines were associated with peak circulating GvH clone levels.

The repertoire was sequenced with immunoSEQ multiplex PCR; TCRdb's copy has only in-frame clones and lacks some. The repertoire holds tens of thousands of clones, with 85% to 95% as singletons. This clone occurred once. Antigen unknown. This material consisted of unstimulated CD8+ T cells sorted from spleen or lymph node cells, taken before transplant. The TCR sequence derives from a human donor who was the organ donor for an intestinal transplant.

CDR3 sequence (DNA): TGTGCCAGCAGATCCCATCAGGGAGGGGACACTGAAGCTTTCTTT. Translated: CASRSHQGGDTEAFF. This chain joins TRBV27 and TRBJ1-1; the D gene is possibly TRBD1 (5 bases). Germline V CDR1 and CDR2: MNHEY, SMNVEV (reference sequence). Trimming left V 6 bases short and J 3 bases short, with 17 bases between. CDR3 length: 15 residues.